This is a list of T cell receptor beta chains from one sample in a study of blood T cell repertoires in COVID-19. Assay used: immunoSEQ multiplex PCR; TCRdb lists only in-frame clones, some missing. Here the sample spans some 230,000 clones, roughly four fifths being singletons. The sample consisted of PBMCs or T cells enriched from blood (not recorded which). The source is a man aged 40-49 years who had recovered from COVID-19. Each CDR3 is given with its conserved first and last residue. Fields, in order: D gene, clone size, J gene, V gene, CDR3 DNA, CDR3 protein. A D gene is named only where the DNA matches it firmly. Where a row states a size, it is once, few, many or the class of an expanded clone; other rows omit it.

TRBD2,NA,TRBJ2-5,TRBV6-5,TGTGCCAGCAGTTTTTGGGGGGGGACCCAAGAGACCCAGTACTTC,CASSFWGGTQETQYF
TRBD1,few,TRBJ2-2,TRBV7-9,TGTGCCAGCAGCCCACTCGGGACAGGGGTTGCGCACGGGGAGCTGTTTTTT,CASSPLGTGVAHGELFF
NA,NA,TRBJ2-5,TRBV18,TGTGCCAGCTCATACAGTCGGGAGACCCAGTACTTC,CASSYSRETQYF
TRBD1,NA,TRBJ1-2,TRBV5-1,TGCGCCAGCAGCTTGAGAACAGGGGGCGTCATCGATGGCTACACCTTC,CASSLRTGGVIDGYTF
TRBD1,NA,TRBJ1-3,TRBV7-9,TGTGCCAGCAGCTTCCCGGGGACAGCGGTATATTTT,CASSFPGTAVYF
NA,NA,TRBJ1-2,TRBV6-5,TGTGCCAGCAGGGCAGGGGTGAACTATGGCTACACCTTC,CASRAGVNYGYTF
TRBD1,NA,TRBJ2-1,TRBV7-2,TGTGCCAGCAGCTTTGGACAGGGTTACAATGAGCAGTTCTTC,CASSFGQGYNEQFF
TRBD1,NA,TRBJ1-5,TRBV10-2,TGCGCCAGCAGTGCCGGGACAGGGGGCAATCAGCCCCAGCATTTT,CASSAGTGGNQPQHF
TRBD1,NA,TRBJ1-4,TRBV7-9,TGTGCCAGCAGCTCAGGGGGGTGGACTAATGAAAAACTGTTTTTT,CASSSGGWTNEKLFF
TRBD1,NA,TRBJ1-5,TRBV6-5,TGTGCCAGCAGGCGACAGGGGAATCAGCCCCAGCATTTT,CASRRQGNQPQHF
TRBD2,NA,TRBJ2-2,TRBV3-1/TRBV3-2,TGTGCCAGCAGCCAGCGGGAGGGGGCCGGGGAGCTGTTTTTT,CASSQREGAGELFF
TRBD1,NA,TRBJ2-6,TRBV27,TGTGCCAGCAGTTTGCTAGGACAGGGGGCGAAAGGGGCCAACGTCCTGACTTTC,CASSLLGQGAKGANVLTF
NA,NA,TRBJ2-3,TRBV2,TGTGCCAGCAGTGGGCCAGGGAAGGGATCAGATACGCAGTATTTT,CASSGPGKGSDTQYF
TRBD2,few,TRBJ2-3,TRBV5-1,TGCGCCAGCAGCAAGGGACTAGCGTCTAGCACAGATACGCAGTATTTT,CASSKGLASSTDTQYF
NA,NA,TRBJ1-1,TRBV7-3,TGTGCCAGCAGCTTAGGGGGGGCCCTGAACACTGAAGCTTTCTTT,CASSLGGALNTEAFF
TRBD2,NA,TRBJ2-5,TRBV15,TGTGCCACCAGCATACCGGGACTAGCGGGAGAAGAGACCCAGTACTTC,CATSIPGLAGEETQYF
TRBD2,few,TRBJ2-7,TRBV28,TGTGCCAGCAGGGGGGGGAGGGCAGAGCAGTACTTC,CASRGGRAEQYF
TRBD2,NA,TRBJ2-3,TRBV5-1,TGCGCCAGCAGCTCCCGGACAACTAGCGGGGGCACAGATACGCAGTATTTT,CASSSRTTSGGTDTQYF
TRBD1,NA,TRBJ1-6,TRBV5-5,TGTGCCAGCAGCGGACCAGGGACAGTAAATTCACCCCTCCACTTT,CASSGPGTVNSPLHF
NA,NA,TRBJ1-6,TRBV21-1,TGTGCCAGCAGCTATTATACCGGGTGGGGAGGGGGATTTAATTCACCCCTCCACTTT,CASSYYTGWGGGFNSPLHF
TRBD1,NA,TRBJ2-3,TRBV30,TGTGCCTGGAGTCCCACGGACAGGGGCGCAGATACGCAGTATTTT,CAWSPTDRGADTQYF
NA,few,TRBJ1-2,TRBV4-3,TGCGCCAGCAGCCAAGGCAGTGAATACTATGGCTACACCTTC,CASSQGSEYYGYTF
TRBD2,once,TRBJ2-3,TRBV5-4,TGTGCCAGCAGCCCACGAATAGCGGGGGCCGGAGATACGCAGTATTTT,CASSPRIAGAGDTQYF
TRBD1,few,TRBJ2-7,TRBV30,TGTGCCTGGAGGAAGCTACCCGGGACAGGGGGTTCCTACGAGCAGTACTTC,CAWRKLPGTGGSYEQYF
TRBD1,once,TRBJ1-1,TRBV27,TGTGCCAGCAGCCCTTACAGGGGTAACACTGAAGCTTTCTTT,CASSPYRGNTEAFF
NA,NA,TRBJ1-2,TRBV7-6,TGTGCCAGCAGCTTAGTTCAGGGGTCACAGGTTGGCTACACCTTC,CASSLVQGSQVGYTF
TRBD2,NA,TRBJ2-1,TRBV24-1,TGTGCCACCAGTGCCCCCACCGGGACTACTTACAATGAGCAGTTCTTC,CATSAPTGTTYNEQFF
TRBD1,NA,TRBJ1-6,TRBV5-1,TGCGCCAGCACCGAGGACAGGGGCCTAGGCTCACCCCTCCACTTT,CASTEDRGLGSPLHF
TRBD1,few,TRBJ1-1,TRBV5-1,TGCGCCAGCAGGCTCCTACAGGGGTCGAACACTGAAGCTTTCTTT,CASRLLQGSNTEAFF
NA,NA,TRBJ1-1,TRBV10-3,TGTGCCATCTCCGAAGGGGGTTGGACTGAAGCTTTCTTT,CAISEGGWTEAFF
TRBD2,NA,TRBJ2-3,TRBV30,TGTGCCTGGAGTGCCGGGACTAGCGGCACAGATACGCAGTATTTT,CAWSAGTSGTDTQYF
NA,NA,TRBJ1-1,TRBV4-1,TGCGCCAGCAGCCCGGACAAGAACACTGAAGCTTTCTTT,CASSPDKNTEAFF
TRBD2,NA,TRBJ2-5,TRBV11-3,TGTGCCAGCAGCCCCGGTAGCGGGGGGGAGGAGACCCAGTACTTC,CASSPGSGGEETQYF
TRBD2,NA,TRBJ2-2,TRBV28,TGTGCCAGCAGTTCACCGGGACTAGCGGCCACCGGGGAGCTGTTTTTT,CASSSPGLAATGELFF
NA,NA,TRBJ2-2,TRBV12-3/TRBV12-4,TGTGCCGCCTTACTAGCCGGTGGGGAGCTGTTTTTT,CAALLAGGELFF
TRBD2,NA,TRBJ2-3,TRBV7-6,TGTGCCAGCAGCCCGGGACTAGCGTTATACACAGATACGCAGTATTTT,CASSPGLALYTDTQYF
TRBD1,NA,TRBJ2-1,TRBV2,TGTGCCAGCATCCTACAGGGGAGCTCCTACAATGAGCAGTTCTTC,CASILQGSSYNEQFF
NA,NA,TRBJ1-4,TRBV12-1,TGTGCCAGCAGCTTTGCGGGGACAGGGGAAAGCCGAGCCACTGCAACTAATGAAAAACTGTTTTTT,CASSFAGTGESRATATNEKLFF
NA,NA,TRBJ1-1,TRBV3-1/TRBV3-2,TGTGCCAGCAGCCCAACAGGGAAAGGAGCTGAAGCTTTCTTT,CASSPTGKGAEAFF
NA,NA,TRBJ1-2,TRBV9,TGTGCCAGCAGCGTGTCGGCAGGGAATGGCTACACCTTC,CASSVSAGNGYTF
NA,once,TRBJ2-7,TRBV10-3,TGTGCCATCAGTGGGGAACTAGCTGGAGAGCAGTACTTC,CAISGELAGEQYF
NA,NA,TRBJ2-5,TRBV6-1,TGTGCCAGCAGTGATTACTATGAAGAGACCCAGTACTTC,CASSDYYEETQYF
TRBD1,NA,TRBJ1-5,TRBV19,TGTGCCAGTAGCCCAGGGGGGACCTACTTACAGCCCCAGCATTTT,CASSPGGTYLQPQHF
NA,NA,TRBJ2-1,TRBV5-1,TGCGCCAGCAGCTCTAGGGGGGGAAGTAATGAGCAGTTCTTC,CASSSRGGSNEQFF
NA,NA,TRBJ2-3,TRBV24-1,TGTGCCACCAGTGACCGCACAGGGCCAGATACGCAGTATTTT,CATSDRTGPDTQYF
NA,NA,TRBJ1-2,TRBV4-1,TGCGCCAGCAGCCCCGACGGGTACTATGGCTACACCTTC,CASSPDGYYGYTF
NA,NA,TRBJ2-1,TRBV10-3,TGTGCCATCAGTGAGTCGCGGGACAATGAGCAGTTCTTC,CAISESRDNEQFF
NA,NA,TRBJ2-6,TRBV7-3,TGTGCCAGCAGCCTTAACAGGGCGTCTGGGGCCAACGTCCTGACTTTC,CASSLNRASGANVLTF
NA,NA,TRBJ2-5,TRBV2,TGTGCCAGCAGTGATGGGGGGGCTCTACAACGAGAGACCCAGTACTTC,CASSDGGALQRETQYF
NA,NA,TRBJ2-6,TRBV9,TGTGCCAGCAGGGAAGGGGGAACATCTGGGGCCAACGTCCTGACTTTC,CASREGGTSGANVLTF